These T cell receptor beta chains were read from a single sample in a study of blood T cell repertoires in COVID-19. This table comes from immunoSEQ multiplex PCR, and its TCRdb copy is limited to in-frame clones, with some not included. In the table there are some 160,000 clones, 75% to 85% of which are singletons. The material sequenced was peripheral blood. These TCRs come from a human donor in a cohort sampled during active COVID-19. CDR3s include the opening cysteine and the closing phenylalanine or tryptophan. A D gene is named only where the DNA matches it firmly. The size of a clone is reported for some rows only, either as once, few or many, or as a class for expanded clones.

d_call: TRBD1; clone_size: .; v_call: TRBV9; j_call: TRBJ1-2; cdr3_aa: CASSVEAGGLYGYTF; cdr3_nt: TGTGCCAGCAGCGTAGAGGCAGGGGGGTTGTATGGCTACACCTTC
d_call: .; clone_size: .; v_call: TRBV19; j_call: TRBJ1-6; cdr3_aa: CASKSSLSYNSPLHF; cdr3_nt: TGTGCCAGTAAATCCAGTCTCTCCTATAATTCACCCCTCCACTTT
d_call: .; clone_size: .; v_call: TRBV12-3/TRBV12-4; j_call: TRBJ1-5; cdr3_aa: CASSLRRDQPQHF; cdr3_nt: TGTGCCAGCAGTTTAAGGAGAGATCAGCCCCAGCATTTT
d_call: TRBD2; clone_size: .; v_call: TRBV6-5; j_call: TRBJ2-7; cdr3_aa: CASSGTSGIYEQYF; cdr3_nt: TGTGCCAGCAGCGGGACTAGCGGGATCTACGAGCAGTACTTC
d_call: .; clone_size: few; v_call: TRBV7-3; j_call: TRBJ2-1; cdr3_aa: CASSPDTGSNEQFF; cdr3_nt: TGTGCCAGCAGCCCTGACACAGGGAGTAATGAGCAGTTCTTC
d_call: TRBD1; clone_size: .; v_call: TRBV7-9; j_call: TRBJ1-6; cdr3_aa: CASSLAGQGGSPLHF; cdr3_nt: TGTGCCAGCAGCTTAGCAGGACAGGGGGGTTCACCCCTCCACTTT
d_call: .; clone_size: .; v_call: TRBV5-4; j_call: TRBJ2-3; cdr3_aa: CASSLILGDTQYF; cdr3_nt: TGTGCCAGCAGCTTGATCCTCGGAGATACGCAGTATTTT
d_call: .; clone_size: .; v_call: TRBV18; j_call: TRBJ1-1; cdr3_aa: CASSPGGDTEAFF; cdr3_nt: TGTGCCAGCTCACCAGGGGGGGACACTGAAGCTTTCTTT
d_call: .; clone_size: .; v_call: TRBV21-1; j_call: TRBJ2-7; cdr3_aa: CASSTKMGRQGLSDEQYF; cdr3_nt: TGTGCCAGCAGCACCAAAATGGGAAGGCAGGGATTATCGGACGAGCAGTACTTC
d_call: .; clone_size: .; v_call: TRBV29-1; j_call: TRBJ2-6; cdr3_aa: CSVSLGGPAGANVLTF; cdr3_nt: TGCAGCGTTTCGCTCGGGGGGCCGGCTGGGGCCAACGTCCTGACTTTC